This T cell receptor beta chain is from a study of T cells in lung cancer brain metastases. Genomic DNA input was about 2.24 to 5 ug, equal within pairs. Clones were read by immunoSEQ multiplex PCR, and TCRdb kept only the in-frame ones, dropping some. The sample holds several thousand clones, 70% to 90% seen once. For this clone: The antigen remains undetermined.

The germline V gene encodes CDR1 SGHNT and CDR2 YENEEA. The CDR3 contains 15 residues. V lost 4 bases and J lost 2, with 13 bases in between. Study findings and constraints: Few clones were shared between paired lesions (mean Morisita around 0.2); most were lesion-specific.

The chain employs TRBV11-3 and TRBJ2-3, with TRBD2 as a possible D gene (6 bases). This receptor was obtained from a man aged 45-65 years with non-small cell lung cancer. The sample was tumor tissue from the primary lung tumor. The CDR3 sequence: CASSSGGGATDTQYF. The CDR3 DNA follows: TGTGCCAGCAGCTCTGGTGGCGGGGCCACAGATACGCAGTATTTT.